This TCR beta chain appears in the sequencing data of a study of T-cell memory formation after mild COVID-19. TCRdb processed the 5' RACE reads anew with MiXCR; each CDR3 protein has one entry. This table holds 200,000 to 250,000 distinct CDR3 sequences, over 7.5% found once. The trim removed 5 bases at V and 9 bases at J, leaving 17 bases unmatched. Germline V CDR1 and CDR2: SEHNR, FQNEAQ (reference sequence). The CDR3 totals 18 residues. Concerning this clonotype itself: Antigen unknown.

Study-level points and caveats: Memory cells collected pre-infection included some clones that later responded, suggesting cross-reactive memory joined.

The chain recombines TRBV7-9 with TRBJ2-1; 12 bases agree with TRBD2. The material sequenced was PBMCs or a T cell subset sorted from them (not recorded which). The TCR sequence derives from a man between 18 and 29 years old who had mild COVID-19 (a few samples of this study predate the infection). Cell type and time point are not known. The CDR3 region is CASSTGRLLAGGLGEQFF. CDR3 nucleotides: TGTGCCAGCAGCACGGGCCGCCTCCTAGCGGGGGGGCTCGGTGAGCAGTTCTTC.